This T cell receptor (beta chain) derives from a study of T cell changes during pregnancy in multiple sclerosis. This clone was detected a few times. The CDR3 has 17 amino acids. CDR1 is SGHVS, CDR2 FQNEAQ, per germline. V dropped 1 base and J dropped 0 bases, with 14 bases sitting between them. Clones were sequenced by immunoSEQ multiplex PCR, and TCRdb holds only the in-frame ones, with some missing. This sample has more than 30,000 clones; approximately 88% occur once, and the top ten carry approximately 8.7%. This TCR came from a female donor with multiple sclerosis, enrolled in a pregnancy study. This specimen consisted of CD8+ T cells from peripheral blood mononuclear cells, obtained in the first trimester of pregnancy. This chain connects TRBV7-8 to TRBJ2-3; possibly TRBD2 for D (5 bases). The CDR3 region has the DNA TGTGCCAGCAGCTTAGAGTCGGTAGCGCAGAGCACAGATACGCAGTATTTT. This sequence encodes CASSLESVAQSTDTQYF.